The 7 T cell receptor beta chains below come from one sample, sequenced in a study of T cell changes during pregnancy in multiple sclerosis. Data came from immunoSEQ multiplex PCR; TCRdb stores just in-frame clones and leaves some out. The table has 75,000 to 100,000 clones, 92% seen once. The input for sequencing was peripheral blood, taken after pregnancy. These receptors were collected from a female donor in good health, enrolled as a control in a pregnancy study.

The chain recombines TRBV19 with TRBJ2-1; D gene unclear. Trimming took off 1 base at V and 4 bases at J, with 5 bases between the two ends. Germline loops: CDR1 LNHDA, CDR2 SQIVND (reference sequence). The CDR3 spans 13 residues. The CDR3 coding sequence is TGTGCCAGTAGTATAGCCGTGTACAATGAGCAGTTCTTC. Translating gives CASSIAVYNEQFF.

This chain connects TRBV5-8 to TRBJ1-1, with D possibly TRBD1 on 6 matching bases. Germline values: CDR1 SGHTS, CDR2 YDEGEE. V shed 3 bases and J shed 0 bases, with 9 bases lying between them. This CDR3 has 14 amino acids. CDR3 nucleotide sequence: TGTGCCAGCAGCTGGGGACACCTGAACACTGAAGCTTTCTTT. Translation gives CASSWGHLNTEAFF.

Here the CDR3 reads CAWSTGRDRIHPNYGYTF. DNA of the CDR3: TGTGCCTGGAGTACGGGGAGGGACAGGATTCACCCTAACTATGGCTACACCTTC. The rearrangement links TRBV30 to TRBJ1-2; 8 nucleotides line up with TRBD1. CDR3 length equals 18 residues. Trimming took 2 bases from V and 0 from J; bases not matched to a gene: 14. From germline, CDR1 is GTSNPN and CDR2 SVGIG (reference sequence).

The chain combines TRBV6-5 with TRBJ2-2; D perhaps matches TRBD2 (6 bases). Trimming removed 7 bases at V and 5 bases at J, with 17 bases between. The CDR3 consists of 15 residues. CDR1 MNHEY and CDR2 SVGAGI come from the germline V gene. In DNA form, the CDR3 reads TGTGCCAGCATCCCCGGGACTGCCGGTACCGGGGAGCTGTTTTTT. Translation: CASIPGTAGTGELFF.

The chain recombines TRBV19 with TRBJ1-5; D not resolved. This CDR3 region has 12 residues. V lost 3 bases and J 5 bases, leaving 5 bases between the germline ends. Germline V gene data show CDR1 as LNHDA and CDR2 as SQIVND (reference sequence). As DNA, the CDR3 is TGTGCCAGTAGTATCTTCGATCAGCCCCAGCATTTT. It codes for CASSIFDQPQHF.

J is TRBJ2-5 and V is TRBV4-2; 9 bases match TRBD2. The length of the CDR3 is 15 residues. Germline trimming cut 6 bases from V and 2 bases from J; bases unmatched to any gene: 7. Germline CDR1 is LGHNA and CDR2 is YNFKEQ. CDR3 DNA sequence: TGTGCCAGCAGTCAACGGAGCGGGGGGCAAGAGACCCAGTACTTC. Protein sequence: CASSQRSGGQETQYF.

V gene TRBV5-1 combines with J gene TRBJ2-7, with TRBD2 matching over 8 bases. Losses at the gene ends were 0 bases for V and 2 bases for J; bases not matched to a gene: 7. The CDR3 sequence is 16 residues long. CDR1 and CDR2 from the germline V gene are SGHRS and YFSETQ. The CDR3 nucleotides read TGCGCCAGCAGCTTGGAATTAGGAGCGGGGGCCTACGAGCAGTACTTC. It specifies CASSLELGAGAYEQYF.